This T cell receptor (beta chain) was sequenced for a study of blood T cells in healthy people across ages. In its sample, this clonotype was seen a few times. Trimming took off 1 base at V and 1 base at J, with 14 bases between the two ends. CDR1 and CDR2 (germline): DFQATT, SNEGSKA (reference sequence). The CDR3 extends over 16 amino acids. With a J-beta primer mix and a sample-barcoded 5' primer, a second PCR ran about 7 to 12 cycles. Carrying 12 random nucleotides, a template-switch adaptor labeled each individual cDNA molecule. MiXCR was run by TCRdb on the 5' RACE reads, yielding one entry per CDR3 protein. Among around 1,800,000 distinct CDR3 sequences listed, 35% to 50% were seen once.

This sequence was found in a human donor in good health. The V gene is TRBV20-1, the J gene TRBJ2-1; tentatively, D is TRBD1 (5 bases). The sample comprised blood. The CDR3 bases are TGCAGTGCTAGAGTGGCCAGGGCTAGATCCTACAATGAGCAGTTCTTC. This gives the protein CSARVARARSYNEQFF.